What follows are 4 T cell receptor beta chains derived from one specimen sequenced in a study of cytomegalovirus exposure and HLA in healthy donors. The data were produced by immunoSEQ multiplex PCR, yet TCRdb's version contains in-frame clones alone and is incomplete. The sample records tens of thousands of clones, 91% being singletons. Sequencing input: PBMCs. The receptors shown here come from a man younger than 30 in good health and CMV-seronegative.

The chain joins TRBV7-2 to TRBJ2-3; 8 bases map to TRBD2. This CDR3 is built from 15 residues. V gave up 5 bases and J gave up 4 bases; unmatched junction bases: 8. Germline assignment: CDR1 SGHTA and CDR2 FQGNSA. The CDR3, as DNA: TGTGCCAGCAGCACCAAAGCGGGAGAAGCAGATACGCAGTATTTT. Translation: CASSTKAGEADTQYF.

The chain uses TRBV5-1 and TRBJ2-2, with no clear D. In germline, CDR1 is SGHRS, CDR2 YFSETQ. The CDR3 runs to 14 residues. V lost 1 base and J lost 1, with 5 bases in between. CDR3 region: CASSLTVNTGELFF. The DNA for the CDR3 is TGCGCCAGCAGCTTGACGGTGAACACCGGGGAGCTGTTTTTT.

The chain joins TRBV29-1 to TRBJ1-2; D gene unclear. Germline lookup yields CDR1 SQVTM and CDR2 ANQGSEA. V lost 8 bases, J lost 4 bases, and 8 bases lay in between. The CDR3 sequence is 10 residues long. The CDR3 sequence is CSPGPYGYTF. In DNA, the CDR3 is TGCAGCCCTGGCCCCTATGGCTACACCTTC.

Here the CDR3 DNA reads TGCGCCAGCAGCTTGCCCCCAGACACAGATACGCAGTATTTT. Translated, it gives CASSLPPDTDTQYF. V is TRBV5-1 and J is TRBJ2-3, with D uncertain. The CDR3 sequence is 14 residues long. V lost 1 base and J 2 bases, leaving 8 bases between the germline ends. CDR1 is SGHRS and CDR2 is YFSETQ in the germline V gene.